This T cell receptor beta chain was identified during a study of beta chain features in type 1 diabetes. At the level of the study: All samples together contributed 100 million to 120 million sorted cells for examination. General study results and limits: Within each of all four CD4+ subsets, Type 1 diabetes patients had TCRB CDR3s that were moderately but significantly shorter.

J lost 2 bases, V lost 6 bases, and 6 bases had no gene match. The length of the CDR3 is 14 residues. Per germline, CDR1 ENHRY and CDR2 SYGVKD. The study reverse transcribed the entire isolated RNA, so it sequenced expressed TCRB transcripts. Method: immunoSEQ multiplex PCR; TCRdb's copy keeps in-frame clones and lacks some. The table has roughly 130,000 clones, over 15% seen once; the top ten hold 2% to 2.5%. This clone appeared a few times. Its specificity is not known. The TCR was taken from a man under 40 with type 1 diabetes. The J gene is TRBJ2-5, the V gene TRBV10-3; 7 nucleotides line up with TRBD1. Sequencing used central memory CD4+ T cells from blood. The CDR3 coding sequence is TGTGCCATCAGCGAGGGACAGCGGCAAGAGACCCAGTACTTC. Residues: CAISEGQRQETQYF.